What follows describes a single TCR beta chain. This receptor's antigen is unknown. Qualities for individual bases were not recorded, and no much larger clone is one base off. The cohort comprised some 700 healthy bone marrow donors. At the time of sampling, every cohort member was nominally healthy, though immune exposures that went unrecorded were likely present. The donor was CMV seropositive and was included in the group of 250 to 300 seropositive cohort members. A peripheral blood sample was provided by each donor, and peripheral blood mononuclear cells were used for TCR beta sequencing. The Qiagen DNeasy Blood Extraction Kit was used to extract genomic DNA from the blood cell samples. This record belongs to a study of cytomegalovirus exposure and HLA in healthy donors (dated by TCRdb to about 2017). For the study in its entirety: An earlier analysis of around 600 of the donors reported 250 to 350 Gb of sequence data and some 120 million unique TCR beta sequences from roughly 200 million T cells. Genome-wide SNP genotypes for about 55% of the 666 donors were used in a later genetic analysis, which treated that subset as a discovery cohort. Donor age, sex, ethnicity and CMV serostatus were compiled together with the repertoire data. Besides the first cohort of more than 650 subjects, a separate validation cohort made up of 95 to 150 different subjects was used. Roughly 5 DR-DQ haplotypes were handled as single units for association and clustering, since linkage in the cohort was strong. An early release covering roughly 580 HLA-typed donors comprised about 320 gigabases of sequencing data and 65 million to 100 million unique TCR sequences. To predict cytomegalovirus infection status, the study combined high-throughput TCR immunosequencing, statistical association of individual TCRs with disease status, and machine learning. In a later analysis, previously published TCR beta repertoires from about 640 donors were re-analyzed and high-resolution HLA genotyping was added so that TCR occurrence patterns could be studied. Among several hundred genotyped donors of the cohort, an average of around 250,000 unique TCR beta nucleotide sequences was sequenced per donor, of which about 18% were non-productive. Of the 300 to 450 genotyped donors, 75% to 85% were placed in the genetic ancestry cluster associated with self-reported Caucasian donors. The aim of the study was to test whether cataloging public T cell receptors could identify signatures of past pathogen exposure. Both class I and class II loci were covered by HLA typing, at four-digit resolution. All discovery cohort repertoires had been generated using a single sequencing platform. The T cell repertoires of under 750 subjects were profiled by immunosequencing and related to cytomegalovirus serostatus. In the later analysis, no new phenotypic data were used to find candidate immune exposures; instead, reliance was placed on TCR beta sequences and their occurrence across donors. To decide whether each TCR beta V gene segment behaved as functional or pseudogenic, an earlier analysis of several hundred of the donors relied on high-throughput TCR beta sequencing. Typing coverage varied by locus: roughly 620-630 donors for A, B, C, DRB1 and DQB1; roughly 560 for DQA1; about 600 for DPA1; more than 450 for DPB1. What the research found in general, with its limitations: According to a later analysis, most CMV-associated TCR beta chains appeared to be HLA-restricted, and the HLA associations seemed to be driven largely by CMV exposure. Over 15 rarely observed V segments, including chromosome 9 orphons, were excluded from the earlier analysis of about 500 of the donors because counts were too low. The authors suggested that the approach could potentially be generalized to other disease states and immunological phenotypes. At a false discovery rate of 0.05, a later analysis linked some 18,000 TCR beta sequences to specific HLA alleles. In a later analysis, several top co-occurrence clusters were reported to appear linked to parvovirus B19, influenza, CMV and Epstein-Barr virus. Roughly uniform sequencing depth across donors was assumed in presence/absence analyses, although this assumption may not hold. In an earlier analysis of 587 of the donors, most TCR beta V segments appeared in productive rearrangements about 90% or about 30% of the time, broadly matching IMGT annotations. A cluster of highly shared sequence variants was judged likely to be a technical artifact of the sequencing pipeline. CMV serostatus was the only immune exposure information available for the cohort. Strong co-occurrence of HLA alleles, especially DR and DQ, made assigning TCR associations to individual alleles difficult. V-gene and J-gene trimming of TCR beta chains was associated with a missense DCLRE1C variant in a later genetic analysis, and the association was replicated in an independent cohort. In both the original and validation cohorts, the classifier was reported to diagnose cytomegalovirus status with high specificity and sensitivity. According to a later genetic analysis, donors in an Asian-associated ancestry cluster had fewer N-insertions in productive TCRs than the approximately 650-donor mean. This cohort had only TCR beta chains sequenced, and the lack of alpha or paired-chain data limited which features could be detected. The study listed approximately 160 TCR beta chains as associated with cytomegalovirus. Most TCR sequences were observed very rarely across donors, whereas some public TCRs were present in many individuals. A further reported finding was that TCR beta sequences accurately predicted the HLA-A and HLA-B alleles for most subjects in the first cohort. A later analysis found that HLA-associated TCR beta chains were more clonally expanded and had lower generation probabilities than equally common non-associated chains. Some IMGT-functional V segments, including TRBV6-2 and TRBV6-3, could not be told apart with the 87-base-pair reads, so those segments were excluded. Correlated functional status among segregating V segments might be attributable to linkage disequilibrium, but an unknown experimental factor could not be ruled out. Three of the identified cytomegalovirus-associated TCR beta chains were confirmed in vitro to be specific for cytomegalovirus antigens. In a later analysis, TCR association rates were found to vary across HLA loci, with the most associated TCRs seen for DRB1 alleles and the fewest for HLA-C alleles. HLA typing was unavailable for some donors at each locus, so association tests used only the typed subset.

The library was made by the immunoSEQ multiplex PCR assay. A mixture of 60 forward primers for TCR Vbeta segments and 13 reverse primers for TCR Jbeta segments was used in the multiplex PCR. Amplification of the CDR3 region of rearranged TCR beta genes was performed with a multiplex PCR assay on genomic DNA. The amplified TCR beta libraries were sequenced on the Illumina HiSeq System as 87-base-pair reads. In the authors' own workflow: In a later analysis, roughly 80 million unique TCR beta chains were counted across the approximately 620 repertoires, and roughly 10 million of these chains were shared by at least two donors. Raw reads were error-corrected and collapsed into unique sequences by a nearest-neighbor algorithm in which closely related sequences were merged to remove PCR and sequencing errors. CDR3 sequences were aligned to IMGT reference sequences to assign V, D and J gene segments. Each retained sequence needed at least a six-nucleotide match to both a V gene segment and a J gene segment. A rearrangement counted as productive if the CDR3 had no stop codons and remained in frame with V and J, and every other rearrangement counted as non-productive. CDR3 was defined according to IMGT convention as the region running from the second conserved V-encoded cysteine to the conserved J-encoded phenylalanine. Sequences without an unambiguous match to a single V gene segment were excluded from the earlier analysis of over 500 of the donors. An earlier analysis of approximately 590 of the donors classified V segments as functional when productive rearrangements were above 56.7% and as segregating when the standard deviation between donors was above 5%. A statistical classification framework was developed to diagnose cytomegalovirus status using the catalog of TCR beta chain sequences. V and J gene assignment, in a later analysis, came from comparing TCR nucleotide sequences with IMGT/GENE-DB human TR gene sequences. The TCRdist pipeline was used in a later analysis to assign CDR3 sequences and most-parsimonious VDJ recombination scenarios. In a later analysis, every TCR beta chain was defined by the combination of its CDR3 amino acid sequence and its V-gene family, and reads without a unique V-gene family were dropped. To address suspected cross-contamination and a sequencing artifact, a later analysis removed some 620 highly shared, low-generation-probability nucleotide sequences. In a later analysis, a clonal expansion index for each public chain was calculated from normalized within-repertoire ranks of inferred template counts. Generation probabilities in a later analysis came from a VDJ recombination model fitted to out-of-frame rearrangements, and those results were checked against IGoR. A later analysis scored TCR-TCR, TCR-HLA and TCR-CMV co-occurrence with hypergeometric tests, applying a repertoire-size bias correction to TCR pairs. In a later analysis, false discovery rates were estimated by permuting HLA or CMV assignments 20 times. A later analysis grouped co-occurring TCRs with DBSCAN, adding TCRdist sequence similarity when clustering within HLA-allele-positive subsets. For co-occurrence clustering, repertoires with fewer than 30,000 or more than 120,000 public chains were excluded, along with roughly 5 repertoires with anomalous nucleotide sharing. TCRdb carries this immuneACCESS record with in-frame sequences only. Its versions omit some clonotypes, under half of them owing to an unresolved V gene in the studies checked, with the rest unexplained. The V and J calls and clone size are taken from that table; D and trimming were inferred from the DNA. This sample has roughly 92,000 clones in its table, and over 70% of those were observed once. Together, the top ten hold about 30% of the sample.

CDR1 and CDR2, per the germline V gene, are SGDLS and YYNGEE. The CDR3 runs 15 amino acids, cysteine and phenylalanine included. The kept DNA is CDR3 alone, 45 bases in frame from the first base. Relative to germline, V is 0 bases shorter and J is 5 bases shorter, with 12 bases between their ends. This receptor was taken from a middle-aged man in good health and CMV-seropositive. Sequencing used PBMCs. The chain is made from TRBV9 and TRBJ1-5; the D region possibly corresponds to TRBD1 (6 bases align). The CDR3 reads CASSVDTGSYQPQHF. The sequenced DNA: TGTGCCAGCAGCGTAGATACAGGGAGCTATCAGCCCCAGCATTTT.